This T cell receptor beta chain appears in the sequencing data of a study of T cells in Graves' hyperthyroidism and ophthalmopathy. Study in general: The initial diagnosis was the point when peripheral blood was collected, ahead of any treatment. Findings and limits, study-wide: Most thyroid clonotypes that were expanded above 0.001 also turned up in blood.

CDR1 is SEHNR, CDR2 FQNEAQ, per germline (reference sequence). The V end lost 6 bases, the J end lost 10 bases, and 12 bases lay between the germline ends. CDR3 length: 11 residues. Amplification of TCR beta CDR3 regions was performed using RNA transcripts as template. Primed by the HTBI set, a first-round RT-PCR was run on the TCR CDR3. TCRdb redid the calling of the multiplex PCR reads with MiXCR, one entry per CDR3 protein. The sample carries some 740,000 distinct CDR3 sequences, around 13% recorded once. The study defined stable Graves' hyperthyroidism as no ophthalmopathy progression within 18 months. Regarding this clonotype: Its cognate antigen is unknown.

The sample taken for sequencing was blood. The sequence was collected from a young woman with Graves' hyperthyroidism. V gene TRBV7-9 combines with J gene TRBJ1-2; a weak D match, TRBD1 (5 bases). In DNA, the CDR3 is TGTGCCAGCAGTGAACTGGGGGTCTACACCTTC. It encodes CASSELGVYTF.